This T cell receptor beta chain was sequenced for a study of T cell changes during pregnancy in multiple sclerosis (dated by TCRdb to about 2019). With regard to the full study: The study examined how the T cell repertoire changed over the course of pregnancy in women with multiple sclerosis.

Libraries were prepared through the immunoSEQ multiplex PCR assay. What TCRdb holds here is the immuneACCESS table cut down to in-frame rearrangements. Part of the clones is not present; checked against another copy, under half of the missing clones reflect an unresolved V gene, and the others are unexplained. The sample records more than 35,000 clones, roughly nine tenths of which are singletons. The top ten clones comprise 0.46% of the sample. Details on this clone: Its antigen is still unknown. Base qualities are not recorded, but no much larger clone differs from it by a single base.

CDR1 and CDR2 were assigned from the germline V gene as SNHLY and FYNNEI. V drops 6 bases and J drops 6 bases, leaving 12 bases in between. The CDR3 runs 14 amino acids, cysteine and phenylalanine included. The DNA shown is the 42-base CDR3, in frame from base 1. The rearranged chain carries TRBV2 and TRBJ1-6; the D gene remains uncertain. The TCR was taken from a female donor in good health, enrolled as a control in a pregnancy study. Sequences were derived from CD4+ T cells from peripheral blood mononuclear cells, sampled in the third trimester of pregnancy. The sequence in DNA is TGTGCCAGCAGGGAGACCGGATCTAATTCACCCCTCCACTTT. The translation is CASRETGSNSPLHF.